This T cell receptor (beta chain) was identified in a study of shared clonotypes between healthy human individuals. In the case of this clone: Antigen: not known.

The data were produced by immunoSEQ multiplex PCR, yet TCRdb's version contains in-frame clones alone and is incomplete. Here the sample spans around 980,000 clones, around 78% being singletons. The CDR3 is 14 amino acids. The germline V gene encodes CDR1 SGHRS and CDR2 YFSETQ. Trimming took off 4 bases at V and 6 bases at J, with 14 bases between the two ends. Notes on the study in general: Memory subsets generally showed smaller estimated richness than naive subsets did. Clonotypes shared by all four donors outscored non-shared clonotypes in generation probability.

This chain links TRBV5-1 with TRBJ2-1; D unresolved. This TCR was recovered from a man in his late teens or twenties in good health. Some clones in this sample may be carry-over from other donors' samples. Input material: memory CD4+ T cells from PBMCs. Specified subset: CD45RA-negative fraction. Here the CDR3 DNA reads TGCGCCAGCAGCCCGCAGACAACTCCCAATGAGCAGTTCTTC. Its protein is CASSPQTTPNEQFF.